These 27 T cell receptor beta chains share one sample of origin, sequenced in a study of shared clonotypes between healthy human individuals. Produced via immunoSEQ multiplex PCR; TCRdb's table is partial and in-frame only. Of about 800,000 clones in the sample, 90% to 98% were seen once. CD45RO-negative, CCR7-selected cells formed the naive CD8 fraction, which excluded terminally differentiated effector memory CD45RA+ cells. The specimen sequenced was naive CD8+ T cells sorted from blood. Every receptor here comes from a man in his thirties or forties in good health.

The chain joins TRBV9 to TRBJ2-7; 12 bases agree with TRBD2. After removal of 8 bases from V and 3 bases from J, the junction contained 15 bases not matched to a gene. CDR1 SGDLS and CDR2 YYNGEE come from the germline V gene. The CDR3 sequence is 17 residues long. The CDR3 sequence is CASSPGLAGGIDYEQYF. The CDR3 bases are TGTGCCAGTTCTCCGGGGCTAGCGGGAGGGATCGACTACGAGCAGTACTTC.

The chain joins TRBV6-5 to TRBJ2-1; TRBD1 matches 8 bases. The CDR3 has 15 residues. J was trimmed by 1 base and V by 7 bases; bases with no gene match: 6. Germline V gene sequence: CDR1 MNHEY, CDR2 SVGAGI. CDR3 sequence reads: CASKQDRASYNEQFF. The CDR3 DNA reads TGTGCCAGCAAGCAGGACAGGGCTTCCTACAATGAGCAGTTCTTC.

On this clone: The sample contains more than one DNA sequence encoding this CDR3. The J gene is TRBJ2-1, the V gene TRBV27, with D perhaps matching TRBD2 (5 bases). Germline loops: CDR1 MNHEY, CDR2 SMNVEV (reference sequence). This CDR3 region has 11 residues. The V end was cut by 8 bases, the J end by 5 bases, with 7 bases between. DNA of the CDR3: TGTGCCAGCGGGGAGAACAATGAGCAGTTCTTC. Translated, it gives CASGENNEQFF.

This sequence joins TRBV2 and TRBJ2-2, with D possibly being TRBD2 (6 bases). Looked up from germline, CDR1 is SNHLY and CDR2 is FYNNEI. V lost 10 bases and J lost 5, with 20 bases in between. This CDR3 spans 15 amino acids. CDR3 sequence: CATLAGLPPTGELFF. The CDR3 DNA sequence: TGTGCCACTCTCGCGGGACTGCCCCCGACCGGGGAGCTGTTTTTT.

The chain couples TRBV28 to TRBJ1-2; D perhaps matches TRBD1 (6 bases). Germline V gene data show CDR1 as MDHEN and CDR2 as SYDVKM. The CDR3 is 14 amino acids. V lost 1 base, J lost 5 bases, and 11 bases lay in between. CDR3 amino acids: CASSLFGQSYGYTF. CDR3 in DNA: TGTGCCAGCAGTTTATTTGGACAGTCGTATGGCTACACCTTC.

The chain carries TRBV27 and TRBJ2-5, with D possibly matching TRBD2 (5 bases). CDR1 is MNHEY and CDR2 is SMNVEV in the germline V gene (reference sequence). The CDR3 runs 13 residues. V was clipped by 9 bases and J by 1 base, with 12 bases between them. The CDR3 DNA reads TGTGCCAGTAGGACGGGGTTCCAAGAGACCCAGTACTTC. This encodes CASRTGFQETQYF.

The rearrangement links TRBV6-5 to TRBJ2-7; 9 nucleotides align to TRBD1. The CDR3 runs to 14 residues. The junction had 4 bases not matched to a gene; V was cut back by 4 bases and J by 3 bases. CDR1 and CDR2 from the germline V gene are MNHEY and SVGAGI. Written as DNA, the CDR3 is TGTGCCAGCAGTTTCGGGACAGGGATCTACGAGCAGTACTTC. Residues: CASSFGTGIYEQYF.

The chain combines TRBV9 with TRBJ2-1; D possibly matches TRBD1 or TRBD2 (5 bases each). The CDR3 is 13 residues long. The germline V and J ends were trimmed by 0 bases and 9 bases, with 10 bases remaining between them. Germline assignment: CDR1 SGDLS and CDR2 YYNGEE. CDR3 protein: CASSVGPGREQFF. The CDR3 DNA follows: TGTGCCAGCAGCGTAGGTCCGGGGCGTGAGCAGTTCTTC.

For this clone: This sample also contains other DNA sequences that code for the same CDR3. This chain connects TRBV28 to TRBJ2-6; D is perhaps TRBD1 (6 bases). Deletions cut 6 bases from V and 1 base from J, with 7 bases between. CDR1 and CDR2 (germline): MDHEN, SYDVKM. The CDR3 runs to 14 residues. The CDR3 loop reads CASSTGSGANVLTF. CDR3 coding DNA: TGTGCCAGCAGCACAGGGTCTGGGGCCAACGTCCTGACTTTC.

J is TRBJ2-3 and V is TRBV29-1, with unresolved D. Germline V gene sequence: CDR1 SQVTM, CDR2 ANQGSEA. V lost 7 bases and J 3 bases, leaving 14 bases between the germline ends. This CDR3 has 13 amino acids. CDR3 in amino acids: CSASGLDTDTQYF. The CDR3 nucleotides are TGCAGCGCCTCGGGCCTAGATACAGATACGCAGTATTTT.

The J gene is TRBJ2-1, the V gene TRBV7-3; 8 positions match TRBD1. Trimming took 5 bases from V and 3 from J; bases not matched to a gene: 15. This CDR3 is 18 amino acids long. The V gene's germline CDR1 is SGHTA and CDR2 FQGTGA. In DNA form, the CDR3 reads TGTGCCAGCAGCGATCTTCACGAAACAGGGGGAAGCTACAATGAGCAGTTCTTC. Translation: CASSDLHETGGSYNEQFF.

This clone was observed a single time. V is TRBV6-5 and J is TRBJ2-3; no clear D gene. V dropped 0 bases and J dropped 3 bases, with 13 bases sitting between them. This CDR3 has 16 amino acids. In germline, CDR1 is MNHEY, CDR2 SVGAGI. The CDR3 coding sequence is TGTGCCAGCAGTTACTCCAAATTGGGTGGGACAGATACGCAGTATTTT. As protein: CASSYSKLGGTDTQYF.

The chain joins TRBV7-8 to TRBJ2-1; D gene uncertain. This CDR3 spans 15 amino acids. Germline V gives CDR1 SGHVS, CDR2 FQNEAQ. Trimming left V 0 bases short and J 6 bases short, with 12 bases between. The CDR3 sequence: CASSLAPRGVNEQFF. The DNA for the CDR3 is TGTGCCAGCAGCTTAGCCCCTCGTGGTGTCAATGAGCAGTTCTTC.

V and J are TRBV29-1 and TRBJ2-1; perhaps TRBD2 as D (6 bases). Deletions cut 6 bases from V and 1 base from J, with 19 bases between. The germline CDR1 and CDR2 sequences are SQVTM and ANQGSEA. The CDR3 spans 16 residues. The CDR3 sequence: CSVTGGAGGSYNEQFF. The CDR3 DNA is TGCAGCGTGACCGGAGGAGCTGGGGGGTCCTACAATGAGCAGTTCTTC.

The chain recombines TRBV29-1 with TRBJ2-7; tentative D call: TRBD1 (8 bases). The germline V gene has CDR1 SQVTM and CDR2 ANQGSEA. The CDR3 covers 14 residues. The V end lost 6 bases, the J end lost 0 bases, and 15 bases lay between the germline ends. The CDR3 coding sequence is TGCAGCGTAGAGACAGGGGACTACTCCTACGAGCAGTACTTC. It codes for CSVETGDYSYEQYF.

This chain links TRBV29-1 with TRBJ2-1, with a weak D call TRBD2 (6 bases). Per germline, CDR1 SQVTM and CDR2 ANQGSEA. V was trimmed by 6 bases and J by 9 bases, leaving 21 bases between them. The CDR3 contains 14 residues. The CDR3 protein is CSVEVGLGVGEQFF. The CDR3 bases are TGCAGCGTAGAGGTGGGACTGGGAGTAGGTGAGCAGTTCTTC.

CDR3 coding DNA: TGCGCCAGCAGCGAAGTCGTAGGGGGTCGCCTTAATGAAAAACTGTTTTTT. This translates into CASSEVVGGRLNEKLFF. This sequence joins TRBV4-1 and TRBJ1-4; tentatively, D is TRBD1 (6 bases). V dropped 5 bases and J dropped 4 bases, with 20 bases sitting between them. Germline V gene lookup returns CDR1 MGHRA and CDR2 YSYEKL. CDR3 length: 17 residues.

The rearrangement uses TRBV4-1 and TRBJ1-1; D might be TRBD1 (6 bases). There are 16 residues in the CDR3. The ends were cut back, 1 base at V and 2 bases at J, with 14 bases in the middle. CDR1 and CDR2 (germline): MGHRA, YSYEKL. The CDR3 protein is CASSQVDRYLNTEAFF. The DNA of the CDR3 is TGCGCCAGCAGCCAAGTGGACAGATACTTAAACACTGAAGCTTTCTTT.

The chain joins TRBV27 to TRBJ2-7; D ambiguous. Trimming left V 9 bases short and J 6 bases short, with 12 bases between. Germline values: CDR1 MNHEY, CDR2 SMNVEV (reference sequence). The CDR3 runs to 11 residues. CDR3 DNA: TGTGCCAGTGACTCTGGGTCCGAGCAGTACTTC. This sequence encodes CASDSGSEQYF.

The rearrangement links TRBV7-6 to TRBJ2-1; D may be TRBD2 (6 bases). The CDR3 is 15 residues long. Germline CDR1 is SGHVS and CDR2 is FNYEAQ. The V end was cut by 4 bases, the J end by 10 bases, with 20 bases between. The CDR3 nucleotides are TGTGCCAGCAGCTCGGGACCGCAAGGGAGGCGGGAGCAGTTCTTC. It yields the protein CASSSGPQGRREQFF.

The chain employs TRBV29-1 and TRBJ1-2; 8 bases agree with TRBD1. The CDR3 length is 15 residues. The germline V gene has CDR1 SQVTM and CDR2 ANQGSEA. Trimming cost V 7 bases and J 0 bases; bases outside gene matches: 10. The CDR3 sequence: CSAAYPGGSNYGYTF. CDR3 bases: TGCAGCGCCGCCTACCCAGGGGGCTCTAACTATGGCTACACCTTC.

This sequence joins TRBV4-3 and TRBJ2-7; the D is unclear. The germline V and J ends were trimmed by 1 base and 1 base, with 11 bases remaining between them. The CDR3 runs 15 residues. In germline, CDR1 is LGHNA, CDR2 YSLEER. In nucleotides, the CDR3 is TGCGCCAGCAGCCAAGTGTGGAGTGCGTCCTACGAGCAGTACTTC. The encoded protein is CASSQVWSASYEQYF.

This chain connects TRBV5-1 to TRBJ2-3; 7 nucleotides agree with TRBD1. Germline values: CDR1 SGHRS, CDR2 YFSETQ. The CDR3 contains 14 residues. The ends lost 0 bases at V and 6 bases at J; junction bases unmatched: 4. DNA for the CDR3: TGCGCCAGCAGCTTGGGACAGGGACGGGATACGCAGTATTTT. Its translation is CASSLGQGRDTQYF. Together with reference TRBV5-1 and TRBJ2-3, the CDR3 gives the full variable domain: KAGVTQTPRYLIKTRGQQVTLSCSPISGHRSVSWYQQTPGQGLQFLFEYFSETQRNKGNFPGRFSGRQFSNSRSEMNVSTLELGDSALYLCASSLGQGRDTQYFGPGTRLTVL.

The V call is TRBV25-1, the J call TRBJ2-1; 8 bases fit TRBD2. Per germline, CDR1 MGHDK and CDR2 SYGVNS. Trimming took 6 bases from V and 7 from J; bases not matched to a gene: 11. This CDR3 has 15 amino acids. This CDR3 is CASSTGRAGGNEQFF. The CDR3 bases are TGTGCCAGCAGCACCGGGAGGGCCGGTGGAAATGAGCAGTTCTTC.

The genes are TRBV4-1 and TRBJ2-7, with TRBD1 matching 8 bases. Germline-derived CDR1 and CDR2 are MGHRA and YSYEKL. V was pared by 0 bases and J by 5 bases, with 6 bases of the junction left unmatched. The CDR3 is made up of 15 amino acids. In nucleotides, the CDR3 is TGCGCCAGCAGCCAAGATAACGGACAGGGAGACGAGCAGTACTTC. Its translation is CASSQDNGQGDEQYF.

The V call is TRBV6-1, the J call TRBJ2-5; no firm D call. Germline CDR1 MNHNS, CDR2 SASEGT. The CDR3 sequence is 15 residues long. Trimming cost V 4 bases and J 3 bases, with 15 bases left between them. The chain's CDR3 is CASSGHAFVEETQYF. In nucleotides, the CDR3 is TGTGCCAGCAGTGGGCATGCGTTTGTGGAAGAGACCCAGTACTTC.

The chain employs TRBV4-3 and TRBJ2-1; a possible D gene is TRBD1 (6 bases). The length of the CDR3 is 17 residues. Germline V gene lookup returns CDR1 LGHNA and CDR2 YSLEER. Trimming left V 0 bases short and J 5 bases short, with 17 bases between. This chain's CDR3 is CASSQDVFGTIHNEQFF. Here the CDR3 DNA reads TGCGCCAGCAGCCAAGATGTGTTCGGGACAATCCACAATGAGCAGTTCTTC.